This section outlines one T cell receptor beta chain sequence together with its context. Which antigen it targets is not known. One base away there is no much larger clone; base qualities are not given. Per the germline V gene, WSHSY is the CDR1 and SAAADI is the CDR2. At the junction V is shortened by 6 bases and J by 13 bases, with 10 bases in between. Taken from cysteine to phenylalanine, the CDR3 has 10 residues. CDR3 DNA is the only sequence kept; it has 30 bases, read in frame from the first base. The data derive from a study of blood T cell repertoires in COVID-19 (TCRdb year 2020). Regarding the research as a whole: Samples covering the acute and convalescent phases of COVID-19 were provided by collaborators in the United States, Italy and Spain. Subjects who had been exposed to COVID-19, were actively infected with it, or had recovered from it provided the deeply sampled blood TCRbeta repertoires that made up the dataset. Where available, HLA class I and class II types were taken from metadata supplied by the sample provider and were not determined by assay-based typing. The material from the prospective study consisted of cDNA or gDNA derived from T cells, B-cell-depleted T cells, or PBMCs. The samples were drawn from the first 160 participants of the ongoing ImmuneRACE study and from 1,254 subjects provided by 6 global collaborators. The repertoires were made available in a free public database intended to serve as a resource for research on the immune response to SARS-CoV-2. The sample metadata nearly always contained a de-identified subject ID, COVID-19 status, age in years and sex. On the study overall, not on this receptor specifically: The amount of clinical and demographic metadata varied by source and participant and was provided uncurated.

TCRbeta CDR3 regions were amplified from genomic DNA by means of the immunoSEQ Assay, a bias-controlled multiplex PCR. Concerning the study's data processing: Nucleated cell counts per sample were estimated from amplification of reference gene primers within the assay. Sequence reads were collapsed and filtered to measure the absolute abundance of every unique TCRbeta CDR3 rearrangement. For each sample, productive Simpson clonality was calculated as the square root of Simpson's diversity index over productive rearrangements. Drawn from immuneACCESS, this table holds only the in-frame rearrangements with V and J called that TCRdb kept. Clones are partly lost; checked studies trace under half to an unresolved V gene and leave the rest unexplained. V and J calls and clone size come straight from that table; D and trimming were deduced from the DNA. The sample contains 300,000 to 350,000 clones, about 88% of them found a single time. The biggest ten clones account for over 0.8% of the sample.

Enrolling through a virtual design, the prospective study's participants ranged in age from roughly 18 to 95 years and lived across approximately 25 United States geographic areas. To assign participants to cohorts, the prospective study relied on clinical history that participants themselves reported in a screening survey and a study questionnaire. Recovered participants in ImmuneRACE Cohort 3 were defined by two consecutive negative NP/OP PCR tests, clearance by a healthcare professional, or resolution of symptoms. In the prospective study, mobile phlebotomists collected whole blood, serum and a nasopharyngeal or oropharyngeal swab from each participant. Over a roughly 2-month period, participants in the prospective study had the option of providing additional blood draws and questionnaires. Before DNA extraction, blood samples from the prospective study were shipped at room temperature or frozen.

The sequence was collected from a woman aged 25 to 39 who had recovered from COVID-19. Input material: PBMCs or T cells enriched from blood (not recorded which). The chain couples TRBV10-2 to TRBJ2-1, and the D gene may be TRBD1, 6 bases matching. The CDR3 corresponds to CASRDSSQFF. The nucleotides read TGCGCCAGCAGGGACAGTTCCCAGTTCTTC.